This T cell receptor (beta chain) is drawn from a study of blood T cells in healthy people across ages (dated by TCRdb to the mid-2010s). Study-wide context: In model experiments, template switching captured about one uniquely barcoded TCR beta cDNA molecule for every two T cells. The study measured age-related changes in TCR beta repertoire diversity using deep sequencing normalized with unique cDNA molecular identifiers. Four age groups were formed from the donors: young (average approximately 15 years), middle-aged (approximately 39), aged (approximately 60) and long-lived (less than 85). To avoid experimental bias, donors of different ages were spread randomly across the sequencing lanes. The study analyzed two additional independent replicas of 1 million unique cDNA reads from the same blood draw for two donors, one aged 18 to 30 and one aged 80 or older. Results and caveats for the whole study, not just this receptor: Observed TCR beta diversity per million T cells fell roughly linearly with age, and a significant reduction was already apparent by age around 44. Observed TCR beta diversity correlated strongly with the percentage of naive T cells measured by flow cytometry. Compared with the aged group, the long-lived group had more naive CD4+ T cells, fewer expanded clones and increased TCR diversity, a pattern suggesting age selection. Because the CMV infection status of the donors was unknown, age-related changes in expanded clonotypes may potentially have been confounded. Because profiling used bulk unsorted PBMCs, naive and antigen-experienced compartments could not be compared conclusively. Estimates of total diversity based on one million sequenced T cells were regarded as lower bounds and as underestimates.

The donors were 40 or so Caucasian individuals from Russia, aged roughly 6 to 100 years, who were systemically healthy. Each donor gave 8 to 10 milliliters of peripheral blood, drawn into EDTA-treated Vacutainer tubes. PBMCs were isolated by Ficoll-Paque density-gradient centrifugation, with at least 7 million obtained per sample. Total RNA, at least 6 micrograms per sample, was extracted from PBMCs with Trizol reagent. The percentages of naive CD45RAhigh/CD27high T cells were determined by flow cytometry on a PBMC aliquot from every donor. This clonotype was observed at least ten times. The antigen it recognizes is unknown. One base away there is no much larger clone; base qualities are not given. Including cysteine and phenylalanine, the CDR3 has 12 amino acids. The entry retains the CDR3 DNA only, 36 bases that are in frame from base 1. V trim: 6 bases; J trim: 2 bases; unmatched bases: 3. Reading the germline V gene (reference sequence) gives CDR1 DFQATT and CDR2 SNEGSKA.

Receptor libraries were prepared by 5' RACE. A second PCR of roughly 6 to 11 cycles was run with a J-beta primer mix and a sample-barcoded 5' primer. A unique molecular identifier was introduced onto each TCR beta cDNA molecule by a template-switch 5' adaptor carrying 12 random nucleotides. Each sample yielded at least 2.5 million CDR3-containing paired-end reads. First-strand cDNA was synthesized from all RNA with the Mint cDNA synthesis kit, primed by a TRBC-specific oligonucleotide. Following uracil-DNA glycosylase treatment, all cDNA underwent a first 18-cycle PCR with the universal primers M1SS and BC2_uni_R. Per the source publication's procedure: For normalization, 1 million high-quality reads were randomly selected from each sample, with every read carrying a distinct molecular identifier. Reads sharing molecular identifiers were discarded rather than binned into consensus sequences. MiTCR, run with a Q25 quality threshold and the strictest error-elimination algorithm, handled CDR3 identification, clonotype clustering and error correction. A nonparametric unseen species model using Euler transformation provided a lower-bound estimate of total TCR beta diversity. TCRdb passed the public sequencing reads through fastp at Q25 and MiXCR, retaining productive beta sequences. Entries that share a CDR3 protein sequence are merged under the most common genes and DNA. None of the V and J calls come from the authors' own analysis; TCRdb made them. Counted in this sample were fewer than 2 million distinct CDR3 sequences; about two fifths of them appeared once. Roughly 24% of the sample is held by the ten biggest clonotypes.

The clonotype comes from a human donor in good health. The chain joins TRBV20-1 to TRBJ2-5, with TRBD1 matching 7 junction bases. Sequencing was performed on blood. The DNA sequence follows: TGCAGTGCCCAGGACAGGCAAGAGACCCAGTACTTC. Its coded protein is CSAQDRQETQYF.